This T cell receptor beta chain stems from a study of metastatic and nonmetastatic thyroid tumors. Study summary: Where malignant and benign thyroid patients were concerned, repertoires were compared across blood and tumor or nodule tissue. Study results and limitations: Versus benign nodules, malignant thyroid tumors reportedly had significantly higher TCR beta diversity, in blood and tumor.

This clone was picked up a small number of times. Its specificity is not known. CDR1 and CDR2 (germline): MNHNS, SASEGT. V shed 5 bases and J shed 5 bases, with 18 bases lying between them. This CDR3 comprises 15 residues. Ahead of thyroid surgery, no patient had received treatment of any kind. In the source study's methods: In papillary thyroid cancer, a distant-metastasis classifier was built using CDR3 differences across clinicopathological groups. TCRdb reassembled clones from the PCR reads with MiXCR. TCRdb's processing, not the authors' own work, is the source of the V and J calls. Of roughly 3,800 clones in the sample, about 37% were seen once.

The TCR originated in a male donor with papillary thyroid cancer or a benign thyroid nodule (not recorded which). Some clones in this sample may be carry-over from other donors' samples. The sequencing sample was made of tumor tissue. The V gene is TRBV6-1, the J gene TRBJ2-5; D might be TRBD2 (6 bases). DNA of the CDR3: TGTGCCAGCAGTCAAAATCGACTAGGGCGGGAGACCCAGTACTTC. Translating it yields CASSQNRLGRETQYF.